These 20 T cell receptor beta chains share one sample of origin, sequenced in a study of T cell repertoires and HLA-DP antigens. No antigens are known for them. Data came from immunoSEQ multiplex PCR; TCRdb stores just in-frame clones and leaves some out. Of some 110,000 clones in the sample, 92% are singletons; the top ten hold less than 0.35%. The sample was CD4+ T cells from PBMCs. These receptors were collected from a woman aged 18-29 years in good health and CMV-seronegative.

The CDR3 is CATSREGGSYEQYF. In nucleotides, the CDR3 is TGTGCCACCAGCAGAGAAGGGGGGTCCTACGAGCAGTACTTC. This chain uses TRBV15 with TRBJ2-7, with D perhaps assigned TRBD1 or TRBD2 (6 bases each). This CDR3 region has 14 residues. Germline assignment: CDR1 LNHNV and CDR2 YYDKDF (reference sequence). V lost 0 bases, J lost 1 base, and 7 bases lay in between.

The CDR3 DNA follows: TGCGCCAGCAGTGAGAGGGCGCGACTTAGCACAGATACGCAGTATTTT. As protein: CASSERARLSTDTQYF. The V and J genes are TRBV10-1 and TRBJ2-3; D unclear. Trimming cost V 2 bases and J 0 bases, with 12 bases left between them. This CDR3 contains 16 residues. CDR1 is WNHNN, CDR2 SYGVQD, per germline (reference sequence).

The chain couples TRBV28 to TRBJ2-1; no reliable D call. The V end was cut by 5 bases, the J end by 8 bases, with 7 bases between. Germline CDR1 MDHEN, CDR2 SYDVKM. This CDR3 has 11 residues. Written as DNA, the CDR3 is TGTGCCAGCAGTCCGACCCATGAGCAGTTCTTC. This sequence encodes CASSPTHEQFF.

This chain links TRBV5-1 with TRBJ2-5, with D perhaps matching TRBD2 (5 bases). CDR1 SGHRS and CDR2 YFSETQ come from the germline V gene. The CDR3 totals 15 residues. Trimming left V 2 bases short and J 5 bases short, with 16 bases between. CDR3 protein: CASSFSFGEGETQYF. The DNA for the CDR3 is TGCGCCAGCAGCTTTAGCTTCGGGGAAGGGGAGACCCAGTACTTC.

This clone was detected once. The chain uses TRBV27 and TRBJ1-2; TRBD1 might be the D (6 bases). V lost 5 bases to trimming and J lost 8 bases, with 24 bases between them. CDR3 length equals 16 residues. The germline CDR1 and CDR2 sequences are MNHEY and SMNVEV (reference sequence). DNA for the CDR3: TGTGCCAGCAGTAGGGGGGGCGTCATTTCTGGGGAAGGCTACACCTTC. The encoded protein is CASSRGGVISGEGYTF.

The J gene is TRBJ1-5, the V gene TRBV4-2, with D hard to call. The CDR3 covers 14 residues. Trimming took 1 base from V and 1 from J, leaving 5 bases between them. CDR1 LGHNA and CDR2 YNFKEQ come from the germline V gene. The CDR3 here is CASSQVGSNQPQHF. CDR3 nucleotides: TGTGCCAGCAGCCAAGTGGGCAGCAATCAGCCCCAGCATTTT.

The chain links TRBV7-9 to TRBJ2-2; possible D gene TRBD1, 5 bases. The CDR3 has 19 residues. V was clipped by 5 bases and J by 6 bases, with 28 bases between them. Germline CDR1 SEHNR, CDR2 FQNEAQ (reference sequence). CDR3 DNA: TGTGCCAGCAGCCCTACCACCCAGCGTGGGGCACCCCAAGCCGGGGAGCTGTTTTTT. Translation: CASSPTTQRGAPQAGELFF.

The chain is built from TRBV28 and TRBJ2-5, with D unresolved. CDR1 is MDHEN, CDR2 SYDVKM, per germline. The CDR3 length is 12 residues. Trimming stripped 3 bases from V and 4 bases from J, with 6 bases between. CDR3 protein: CASSFNSETQYF. As DNA, the CDR3 is TGTGCCAGCAGTTTCAACTCAGAGACCCAGTACTTC.

This chain links TRBV6-1 with TRBJ1-6; no clear D. The CDR3 spans 16 residues. V lost 2 bases and J 5 bases, leaving 13 bases between the germline ends. Per the germline V gene, CDR1 is MNHNS and CDR2 is SASEGT. CDR3 nucleotides: TGTGCCAGCAGTGAAAATCGGGCAGGCAATAATTCACCCCTCCACTTT. Protein product: CASSENRAGNNSPLHF.

The V and J genes are TRBV4-1 and TRBJ2-7, with D perhaps assigned TRBD1 or TRBD2 (5 bases each). The CDR3 totals 17 residues. Germline V lookup: CDR1 MGHRA, CDR2 YSYEKL. V lost 0 bases and J 0 bases, leaving 15 bases between the germline ends. The CDR3 spells CASSQDPAGSDSYEQYF. The CDR3 coding sequence is TGCGCCAGCAGCCAAGATCCGGCAGGGAGCGACTCCTACGAGCAGTACTTC.

Only a few counts were recorded for this clone. This chain connects TRBV9 to TRBJ2-5, with 7 bases matching TRBD1. The V gene's germline CDR1 is SGDLS and CDR2 YYNGEE. Trimming at V came to 4 bases and at J to 5 bases, leaving 14 bases not matched to a gene. CDR3 length: 16 residues. The CDR3 reads CASSSRPDRPWETQYF. CDR3 sequence (DNA): TGTGCCAGCAGCTCTCGGCCGGACAGGCCGTGGGAGACCCAGTACTTC.

The gene calls are TRBV7-9 and TRBJ1-2; TRBD1 matches at 7 bases. V gave up 4 bases and J gave up 12 bases; unmatched junction bases: 11. The CDR3 extends over 13 amino acids. The germline V gene encodes CDR1 SEHNR and CDR2 FQNEAQ (reference sequence). The CDR3: CASSYADRRLDTF. The CDR3 bases are TGTGCCAGCAGCTACGCGGACAGGAGGCTGGACACCTTC.

In this sample, this clone turned up once. This chain links TRBV28 with TRBJ2-1; D remains unclear. Germline V gives CDR1 MDHEN, CDR2 SYDVKM. The CDR3 consists of 15 residues. The ends were cut back, 2 bases at V and 0 bases at J, with 8 bases in the middle. The CDR3 nucleotides are TGTGCCAGCAGTTTAACCTTAAGCTCCTACAATGAGCAGTTCTTC. It yields the protein CASSLTLSSYNEQFF.

The rearrangement links TRBV7-8 to TRBJ1-1, with unresolved D. Germline CDR1 SGHVS, CDR2 FQNEAQ. The CDR3 consists of 13 residues. V gave up 5 bases and J gave up 5 bases, with 12 bases separating them. DNA of the CDR3: TGTGCCAGCAGCCTTCAGGTAGGAACTGAAGCTTTCTTT. Translated, it gives CASSLQVGTEAFF. The variable domain in full, with the rest retrieved from reference TRBV7-8 and TRBJ1-1, is GAGVSQSPRYKVAKRGQDVALRCDPISGHVSLFWYQQALGQGPEFLTYFQNEAQLDKSGLPSDRFFAERPEGSVSTLKIQRTQQEDSAVYLCASSLQVGTEAFFGQGTRLTVV.

Note on this clone: An end of the junction differs from the germline gene, which may be a read error. V and J are TRBV28 and TRBJ2-7; the match to TRBD1 covers 7 bases. CDR3 size: 15 residues. Germline V lookup: CDR1 MDHEN, CDR2 SYDVKM. The CDR3 sequence: CASSPRDSGSYERYF. The CDR3 DNA sequence: TGTGCCAGCAGTCCCCGGGACAGCGGATCCTACGAGCGGTACTTC.

The V gene is TRBV18, the J gene TRBJ1-5; D is unclear. This CDR3 spans 15 amino acids. Germline CDR1 reads KGHSH; CDR2 reads LQKENI. V lost 3 bases and J 0 bases, leaving 9 bases between the germline ends. The CDR3 DNA is TGTGCCAGCTCACCGGACTTGAATAGCAATCAGCCCCAGCATTTT. Amino acid sequence: CASSPDLNSNQPQHF.

This clone showed up just once. CDR3 sequence (DNA): TGTGCCAGCAGGACCGGGACAGCTAATGAAAAACTGTTTTTT. Amino acid sequence: CASRTGTANEKLFF. The chain couples TRBV11-2 to TRBJ1-4; 7 bases align to TRBD1. CDR3 length: 14 amino acids. V lost 6 bases to trimming and J lost 3 bases; unmatched junction nucleotides: 4. From germline, CDR1 is SGHAT and CDR2 FQNNGV.

The V and J genes are TRBV11-3 and TRBJ1-1; D gene unclear. Trimming shortened V by 2 bases and J by 2 bases, and 6 bases separated the two germline ends. The CDR3 length is 13 residues. The germline V gene has CDR1 SGHNT and CDR2 YENEEA. The CDR3 loop reads CASSLLRNTEAFF. The DNA for the CDR3 is TGTGCCAGCAGCTTACTCAGAAACACTGAAGCTTTCTTT.

V and J are TRBV5-1 and TRBJ1-2; TRBD1 is a possible D gene (6 bases). The germline V and J ends were trimmed by 3 bases and 1 base, with 16 bases remaining between them. The CDR3 loop spans 16 amino acids. CDR1 and CDR2 (germline): SGHRS, YFSETQ. The DNA of the CDR3 is TGCGCCAGCAGCTCCTCGGACAGCTTTTTTAACTATGGCTACACCTTC. Its protein is CASSSSDSFFNYGYTF.

This chain joins TRBV20-1 and TRBJ1-2; no definite D call. V lost 1 base to trimming and J lost 4 bases, with 4 bases between them. The CDR3 contains 11 residues. The germline V gene has CDR1 DFQATT and CDR2 SNEGSKA (reference sequence). CDR3 nucleotides: TGCAGTGCTAGAGTGCGCTATGGCTACACCTTC. Translated, it gives CSARVRYGYTF.